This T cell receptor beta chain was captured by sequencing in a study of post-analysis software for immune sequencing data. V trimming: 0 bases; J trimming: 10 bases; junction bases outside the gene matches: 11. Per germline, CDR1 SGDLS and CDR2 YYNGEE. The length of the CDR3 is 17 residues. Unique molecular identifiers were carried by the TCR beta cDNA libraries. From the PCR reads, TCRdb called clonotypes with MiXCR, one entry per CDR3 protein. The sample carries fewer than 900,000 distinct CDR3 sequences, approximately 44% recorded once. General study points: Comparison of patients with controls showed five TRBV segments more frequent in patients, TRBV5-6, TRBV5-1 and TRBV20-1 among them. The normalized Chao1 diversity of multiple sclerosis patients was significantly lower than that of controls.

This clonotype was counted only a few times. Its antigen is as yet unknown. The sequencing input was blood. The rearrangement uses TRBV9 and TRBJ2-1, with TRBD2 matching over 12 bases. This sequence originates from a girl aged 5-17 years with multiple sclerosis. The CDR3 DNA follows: TGTGCCAGCAGCGTAGGCCCCGGACTAGCGGGGCTAGCCGAGCAGTTCTTC. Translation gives CASSVGPGLAGLAEQFF.